This T cell receptor (beta chain) is from a study of blood T cell repertoires in COVID-19. About the research overall: The United States, Italy and Spain supplied acute and convalescent COVID-19 samples.

The V end lost 5 bases, the J end lost 2 bases, and 12 bases lay between the germline ends. The CDR3 has 15 amino acids. The V gene's germline CDR1 is MNHEY and CDR2 SVGAGI. The table came from immunoSEQ multiplex PCR; TCRdb's copy has only in-frame clones and leaves some out. The data contain some 200,000 clones, around 84% of them singletons. Input material: peripheral blood. The sequence was obtained from a man aged 45-65 years with acute or convalescent COVID-19. The chain recombines TRBV6-5 with TRBJ2-2, with no clear D. This CDR3 reads CASSPSGYNTGELFF. CDR3 in DNA: TGTGCCAGCAGTCCCTCAGGTTATAACACCGGGGAGCTGTTTTTT.